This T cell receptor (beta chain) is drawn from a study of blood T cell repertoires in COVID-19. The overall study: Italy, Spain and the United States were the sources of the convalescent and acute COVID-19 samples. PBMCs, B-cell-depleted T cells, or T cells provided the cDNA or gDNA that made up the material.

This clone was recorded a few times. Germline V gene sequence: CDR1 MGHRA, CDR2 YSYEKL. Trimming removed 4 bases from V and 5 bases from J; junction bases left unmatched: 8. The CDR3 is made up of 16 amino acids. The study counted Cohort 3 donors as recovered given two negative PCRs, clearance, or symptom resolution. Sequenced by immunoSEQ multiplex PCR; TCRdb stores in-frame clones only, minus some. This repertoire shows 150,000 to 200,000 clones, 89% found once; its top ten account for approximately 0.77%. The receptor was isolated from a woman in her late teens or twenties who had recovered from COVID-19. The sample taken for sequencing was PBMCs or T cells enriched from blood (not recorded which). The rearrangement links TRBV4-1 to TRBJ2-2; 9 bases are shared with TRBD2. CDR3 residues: CASSPGTSRTTGELFF. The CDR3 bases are TGCGCCAGCAGCCCCGGGACTAGCCGTACGACCGGGGAGCTGTTTTTT.